This T cell receptor (beta chain) was captured in a study of beta chain features in type 1 diabetes. Whole-study context: In all, about 110 million sorted cells from all samples were analyzed. Notes on the study in general: Type 1 diabetes patients had TCRB CDR3s that were shorter (moderately but significantly so) in all four CD4+ subsets. It was among patients, rather than healthy donors, that naive, central memory and Treg TCRB repertoires appeared more similar.

The investigators reverse transcribed all of the isolated RNA, so they sequenced expressed TCRB transcripts. Repertoires were generated with immunoSEQ multiplex PCR, while TCRdb's copy carries only in-frame clones and drops some. The data contain 300,000 to 400,000 clones, 9.5% to 11% of them singletons. The CDR3 consists of 17 residues. Germline lookup yields CDR1 GTSNPN and CDR2 SVGIG (reference sequence). Trimming removed 0 bases from V and 5 bases from J; junction bases left unmatched: 13. Remarks on this clone: Its antigen is unknown.

The chain is built from TRBV30 and TRBJ1-1; TRBD1 matches at 9 bases. The sequenced sample was naive CD4+ T cells from blood. The clonotype was recovered from a woman in her twenties or thirties in good health. CDR3 protein: CAWSVALQQGAGTEAFF. CDR3 bases: TGTGCCTGGAGTGTAGCCCTACAACAGGGGGCTGGAACTGAAGCTTTCTTT. The whole variable domain, remainder taken from reference TRBV30 and TRBJ1-1, is SQTIHQWPATLVQPVGSPLSLECTVEGTSNPNLYWYRQAAGRGLQLLFYSVGIGQISSEVPQNLSASRPQDRQFILSSKKLLLSDSGFYLCAWSVALQQGAGTEAFFGQGTRLTVV.